This passage covers 7 T cell receptor beta chains from one sample sequenced in a study of blood T cells in healthy people across ages. Using a J-beta primer mix together with a sample-barcoded 5' primer, a second PCR was run for roughly 7 to 11 cycles. TCRdb used MiXCR to reprocess the 5' RACE reads, holding one entry per CDR3 protein. The sample has more than 750,000 distinct CDR3 sequences, just under 30% seen once. The sample was also reused in another study, on T cells of mothers and their children.

The sample consisted of blood. These receptors originate from a woman aged 35 to 49 in good health.

Concerning this clonotype: A read error is possible here, since a much larger clone lies one base away. This chain links TRBV20-1 with TRBJ2-7; no definite D call. Germline values: CDR1 DFQATT, CDR2 SNEGSKA (reference sequence). This CDR3 has 15 amino acids. V lost 2 bases and J 0 bases, leaving 14 bases between the germline ends. CDR3 bases: TGCAGTGCTAGAATTACTAACGGGTCCTCCTACGAGCAGTACTTC. It yields the protein CSARITNGSSYEQYF.

The chain is built from TRBV7-3 and TRBJ2-3; 8 nucleotides line up with TRBD2. CDR3 length: 17 residues. CDR1 and CDR2 (germline): SGHTA, FQGTGA. The V gene end was trimmed by 6 bases and the J gene end by 0 bases; junction bases not matched to a gene: 11. The CDR3 DNA reads as TGTGCCAGCAGGGTGTCGGGAGGGACCCTTAGCACAGATACGCAGTATTTT. Its translation is CASRVSGGTLSTDTQYF.

The chain uses TRBV20-1 and TRBJ2-5; 12 nucleotides line up with TRBD2. The end of the DNA fits TRBJ2-7 better, so the J call may be wrong. The CDR3 has 17 amino acids. The germline CDR1 and CDR2 sequences are DFQATT and SNEGSKA (reference sequence). The CDR3 coding sequence is TGCAGTGCCACGGGACTAGCGGGCGCCCCAAAAGAGGACGAGCAGTACTTC. This codes for CSATGLAGAPKEDEQYF.

This clonotype appeared many times. The chain combines TRBV7-9 with TRBJ2-1; the match to TRBD1 covers 7 bases. The CDR3 covers 13 residues. Trimming cost V 6 bases and J 9 bases; bases outside gene matches: 8. CDR1 and CDR2 from the germline V gene are SEHNR and FQNEAQ (reference sequence). In nucleotides, the CDR3 is TGTGCCAGCAGGTCGACAGGGCCGGGTGAGCAGTTCTTC. Residues: CASRSTGPGEQFF.

V and J are TRBV28 and TRBJ2-7; no clear D. Trimming left V 7 bases short and J 0 bases short, with 13 bases between. The CDR3 extends over 14 amino acids. CDR1 MDHEN and CDR2 SYDVKM come from the germline V gene. The CDR3 nucleotides are TGTGCCAGCACCGCCGCCGACATCTCCTACGAGCAGTACTTC. Translated: CASTAADISYEQYF.

In its sample, this clonotype was seen a few times. The chain employs TRBV7-2 and TRBJ2-3, with 9 bases matching TRBD1. V dropped 5 bases and J dropped 0; count of bases not matched to a gene: 6. The CDR3 has 16 residues. The germline CDR1 and CDR2 sequences are SGHTA and FQGNSA. This CDR3 reads CASSITGGSSTDTQYF. DNA for the CDR3: TGTGCCAGCAGCATTACAGGGGGCTCTAGCACAGATACGCAGTATTTT.

This clonotype was counted a few times. The chain combines TRBV9 with TRBJ2-3; 9 nucleotides line up with TRBD1. This CDR3 has 16 amino acids. Germline assignment: CDR1 SGDLS and CDR2 YYNGEE. V trimming: 0 bases; J trimming: 6 bases; junction bases outside the gene matches: 8. CDR3 sequence reads: CASSVATGQGYDTQYF. The DNA for the CDR3 is TGTGCCAGCAGCGTAGCTACGGGACAGGGTTACGATACGCAGTATTTT.